Listed here is a single TCR beta chain. This clone was picked up many times. There is no known antigen for this receptor. The read ends 3 residues before the CDR3 terminus; that terminus is restored from the germline J gene. This sample is drawn from a study of T cell clonality in common variable immunodeficiency (dated by TCRdb to 2014 to 2015). Standard criteria, namely reduction of serum IgG, IgA and/or IgM below the normal range together with specific antibody deficiency, were applied for the diagnosis of CVID. There were around 44 subjects in the CVID group (roughly 15 female and 29 male), ranging in age from roughly 9 to 70 years, with a mean age of around 40. Both CVID patients and healthy controls were predominantly of Caucasian heritage. All CVID subjects had received replacement immunoglobulin therapy for at least one year at the time of study participation. At blood collection, none of the CVID subjects was ill or on immunomodulatory or immunosuppressive medication. Heparinized peripheral whole blood samples of about 5 to 8 ml were obtained from each donor. Genomic DNA from adults with common variable immune deficiency (CVID) and from healthy adult controls was the source for sequencing TCRbeta CDR3 repertoires. Diluted blood was density-centrifuged over Hypaque 1077 or Ficoll-Paque to isolate peripheral blood mononuclear cells. Genomic DNA was obtained from unsorted mononuclear cells through either Qiagen column purification or a centrifugation-based method.

For sequencing, equivalent amounts of genomic DNA were input from CVID and control samples. For every sample, a 60 bp segment covering the rearranged TCRbeta CDR3 region was amplified and then sequenced. The immunoSEQ assay, a bias-corrected multiplex PCR combined with high-throughput sequencing, was used to amplify TCRbeta. Regarding the original processing steps: Every unique nucleotide sequence was considered a clone and was annotated with V, D and J genes, copy number and frequency. Sequences were labeled productive if in frame, and non-productive if out of frame or containing stop codons. As previously described, clonality was calculated on the basis of Shannon's entropy. The predicted amino acid sequences of productive clones were used to derive mean CDR3 Kyte-Doolittle hydropathy. Using the R hclust function, scaled V gene usage was clustered hierarchically with Manhattan distance and complete linkage. To assess clone sharing by CDR3 amino acid sequence, 12 repertoires per group were resampled over 100 rounds. Repertoires were searched for fewer than 85 published EBV-specific and around 230 published CMV-specific TCRbeta sequences. A couple of CVID samples that yielded fewer than 10,000 sequences were excluded from the analysis, so roughly 42 CVID repertoires were retained. This is the immuneACCESS table as TCRdb keeps it, with only in-frame sequences that have V and J called. A part of the clones is gone; compared with another copy, unresolved V genes explain less than half, and the rest is unexplained. The V and J calls and the clone size are those of that table, but D and trimming were determined from the DNA. In this sample the table shows over 20,000 clones, and no singletons are among them. In total, the top ten clones hold around 2.5% of the sample.

V was cut back by 0 bases and J by 1 base, leaving a gap of 4 bases between them. The germline V gene sets CDR1 to SGHRS and CDR2 to YFSETQ. The CDR3 spans 13 residues, from the cysteine through the phenylalanine. The DNA shown is the part of the CDR3 that was read: 30 bases, in frame from base 1. Study-level results and caveats: TCRbeta clonality was higher in CVID subjects than in healthy controls (t-test p = 0.018), and the increase was most characteristic of about a third of subjects. Even though DNA input was the same, control samples had an average of about 81,820 unique sequences each, compared with some 32,000 in CVID samples. Correlations of repertoire features with clinical complications were constrained by heterogeneity among patients within the CVID cohort. CVID TCRbeta sequences were reported to have fewer deletions and N-nucleotide insertions and to lack highly modified clones with 13 or more V deletions. Healthy controls shared more TCRbeta clones with each other than CVID subjects shared among themselves (p < 0.0001). According to the authors, figuring out what caused the increased clonality in CVID would require sequencing the repertoires of T cell subpopulations.

Sequenced input: peripheral blood mononuclear cells. The chain is assembled from TRBV5-1 and TRBJ2-5; the D gene lacks a confident call. This receptor was identified in a human donor with common variable immunodeficiency. CDR3 bases read: TGCGCCAGCAGCTTGGCCTTCCAAGAGACC. Translated, it gives CASSLAFQET. From start to end, the CDR3 is CASSLAFQETQYF.